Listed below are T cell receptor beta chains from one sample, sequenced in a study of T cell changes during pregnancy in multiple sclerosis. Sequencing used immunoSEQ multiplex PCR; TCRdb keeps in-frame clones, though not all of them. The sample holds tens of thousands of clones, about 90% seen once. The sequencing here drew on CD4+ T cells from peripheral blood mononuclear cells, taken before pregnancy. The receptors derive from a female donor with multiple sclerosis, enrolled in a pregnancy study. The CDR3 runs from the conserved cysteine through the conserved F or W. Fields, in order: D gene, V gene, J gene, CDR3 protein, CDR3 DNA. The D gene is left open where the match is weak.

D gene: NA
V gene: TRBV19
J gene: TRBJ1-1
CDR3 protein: CASTTIQGHGTEAFF
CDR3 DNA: TGTGCCAGTACTACTATCCAGGGTCACGGGACTGAAGCTTTCTTT

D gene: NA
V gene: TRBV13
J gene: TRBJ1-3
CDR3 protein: CASSNPGAENTIYF
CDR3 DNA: TGTGCCAGCAGCAATCCAGGGGCGGAAAACACCATATATTTT

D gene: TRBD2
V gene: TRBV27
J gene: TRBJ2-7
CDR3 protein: CASKLLATNYEQYF
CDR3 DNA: TGTGCCAGCAAGCTACTAGCGACTAACTACGAGCAGTACTTC

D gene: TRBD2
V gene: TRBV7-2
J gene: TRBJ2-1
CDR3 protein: CASSSGLASYNEQFF
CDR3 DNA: TGTGCCAGCAGCTCCGGACTAGCTTCCTACAATGAGCAGTTCTTC

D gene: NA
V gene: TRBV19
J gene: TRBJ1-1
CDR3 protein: CASSTRGGNTEAFF
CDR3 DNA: TGTGCCAGTAGTACGCGAGGGGGGAACACTGAAGCTTTCTTT

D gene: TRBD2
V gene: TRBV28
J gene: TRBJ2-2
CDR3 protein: CASSLPGLPTGELFF
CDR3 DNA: TGTGCCAGCAGTTTACCGGGACTACCCACCGGGGAGCTGTTTTTT

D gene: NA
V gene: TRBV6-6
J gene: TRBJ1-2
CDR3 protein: CASSYRGSGYTF
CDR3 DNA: TGTGCCAGCAGTTACAGGGGTTCCGGCTACACCTTC

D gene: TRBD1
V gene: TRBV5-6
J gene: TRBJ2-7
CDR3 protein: CASSLHRGHNEQYF
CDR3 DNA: TGTGCCAGCAGCTTGCACAGGGGTCACAACGAGCAGTACTTC

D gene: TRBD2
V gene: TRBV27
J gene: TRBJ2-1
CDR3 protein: CASRRTSGSYNEQFF
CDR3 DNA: TGTGCCAGCAGACGAACTAGCGGTTCCTACAATGAGCAGTTCTTC

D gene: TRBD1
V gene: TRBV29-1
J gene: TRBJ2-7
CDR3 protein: CSVVFGRQGLSYEQYF
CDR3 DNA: TGCAGCGTTGTTTTTGGGCGACAGGGGTTAAGCTACGAGCAGTACTTC

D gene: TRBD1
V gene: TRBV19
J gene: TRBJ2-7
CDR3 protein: CASSHQGAYEQYF
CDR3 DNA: TGTGCCAGTAGTCATCAGGGGGCCTACGAGCAGTACTTC

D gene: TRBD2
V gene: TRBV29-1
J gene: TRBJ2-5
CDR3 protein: CSAGTSQETQYF
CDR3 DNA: TGCAGCGCTGGGACTAGCCAAGAGACCCAGTACTTC